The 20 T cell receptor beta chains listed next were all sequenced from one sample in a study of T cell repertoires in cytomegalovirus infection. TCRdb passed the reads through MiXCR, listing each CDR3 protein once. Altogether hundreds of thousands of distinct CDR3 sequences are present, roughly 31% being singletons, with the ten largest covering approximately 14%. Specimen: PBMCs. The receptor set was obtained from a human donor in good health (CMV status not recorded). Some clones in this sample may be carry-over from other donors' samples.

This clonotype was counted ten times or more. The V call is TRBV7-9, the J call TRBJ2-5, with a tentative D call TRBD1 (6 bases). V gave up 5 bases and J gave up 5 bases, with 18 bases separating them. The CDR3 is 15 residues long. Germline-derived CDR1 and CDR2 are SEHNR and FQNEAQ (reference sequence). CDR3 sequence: CASSLSEGVRETQYF. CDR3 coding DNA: TGTGCCAGCAGCCTCTCTGAGGGGGTTCGTGAGACCCAGTACTTC.

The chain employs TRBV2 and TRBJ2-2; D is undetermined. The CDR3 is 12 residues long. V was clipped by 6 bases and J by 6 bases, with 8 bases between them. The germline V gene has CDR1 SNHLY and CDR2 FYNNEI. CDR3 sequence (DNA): TGTGCCAGCAGGGATGCGCCCGGGGAGCTGTTTTTT. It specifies CASRDAPGELFF.

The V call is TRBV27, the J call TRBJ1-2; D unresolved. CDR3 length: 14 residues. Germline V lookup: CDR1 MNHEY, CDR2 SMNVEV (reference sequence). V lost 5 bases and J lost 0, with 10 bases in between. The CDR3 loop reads CASSPGMANYGYTF. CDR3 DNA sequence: TGTGCCAGCAGTCCCGGGATGGCTAACTATGGCTACACCTTC.

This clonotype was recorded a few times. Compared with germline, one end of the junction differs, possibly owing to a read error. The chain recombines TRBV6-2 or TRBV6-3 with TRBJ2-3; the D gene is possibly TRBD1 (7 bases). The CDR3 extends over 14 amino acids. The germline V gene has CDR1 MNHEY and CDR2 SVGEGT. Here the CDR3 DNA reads TGTGCCAGCAAGACCGATCGGGGGACAGATACGCAGTACTTT. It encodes CASKTDRGTDTQYF.

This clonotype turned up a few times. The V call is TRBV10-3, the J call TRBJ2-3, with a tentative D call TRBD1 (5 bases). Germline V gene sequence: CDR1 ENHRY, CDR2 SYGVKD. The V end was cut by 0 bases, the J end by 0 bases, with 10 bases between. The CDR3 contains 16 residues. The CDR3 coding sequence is TGTGCCATCAGTGAGTCGACAGCCCCCAGCACAGATACGCAGTATTTT. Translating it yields CAISESTAPSTDTQYF.

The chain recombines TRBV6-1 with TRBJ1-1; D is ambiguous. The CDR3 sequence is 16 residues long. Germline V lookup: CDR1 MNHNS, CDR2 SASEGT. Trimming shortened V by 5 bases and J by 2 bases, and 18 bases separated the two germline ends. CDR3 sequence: CASSSHSTASNTEAFF. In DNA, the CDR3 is TGTGCCAGCAGTTCACACTCGACGGCCTCTAACACTGAAGCTTTCTTT.

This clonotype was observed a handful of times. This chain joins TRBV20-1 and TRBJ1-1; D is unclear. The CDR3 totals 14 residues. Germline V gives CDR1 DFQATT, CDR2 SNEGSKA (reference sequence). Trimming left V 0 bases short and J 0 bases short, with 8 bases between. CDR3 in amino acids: CSARELRLNTEAFF. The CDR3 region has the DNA TGCAGTGCTAGAGAGCTCAGGCTGAACACTGAAGCTTTCTTT.

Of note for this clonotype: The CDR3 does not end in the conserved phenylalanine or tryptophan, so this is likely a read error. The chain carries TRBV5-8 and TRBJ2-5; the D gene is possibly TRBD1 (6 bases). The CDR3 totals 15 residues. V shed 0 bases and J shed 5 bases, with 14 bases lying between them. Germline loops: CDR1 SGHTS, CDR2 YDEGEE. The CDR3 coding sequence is TGTGCCAGCAGCTTGGACAGGGAGTATTATGAGACCCAGTACTTA. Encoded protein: CASSLDREYYETQYL.

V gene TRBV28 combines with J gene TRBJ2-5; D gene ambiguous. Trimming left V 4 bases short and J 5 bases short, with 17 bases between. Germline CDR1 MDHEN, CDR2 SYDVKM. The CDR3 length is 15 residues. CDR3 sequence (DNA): TGTGCCAGCAGTTCTACCACTTTAGATCGGGAGACCCAGTACTTC. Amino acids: CASSSTTLDRETQYF.

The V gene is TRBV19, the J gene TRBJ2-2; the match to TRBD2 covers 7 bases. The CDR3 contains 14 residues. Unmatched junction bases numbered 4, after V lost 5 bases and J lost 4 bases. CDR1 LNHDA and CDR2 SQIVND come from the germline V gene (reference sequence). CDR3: CASSFPGGTGELFF. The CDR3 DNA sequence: TGTGCCAGTAGTTTTCCGGGAGGCACCGGGGAGCTGTTTTTT. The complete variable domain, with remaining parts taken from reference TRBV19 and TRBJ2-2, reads DGGITQSPKYLFRKEGQNVTLSCEQNLNHDAMYWYRQDPGQGLRLIYYSQIVNDFQKGDIAEGYSVSREKKESFPLTVTSAQKNPTAFYLCASSFPGGTGELFFGEGSRLTVL.

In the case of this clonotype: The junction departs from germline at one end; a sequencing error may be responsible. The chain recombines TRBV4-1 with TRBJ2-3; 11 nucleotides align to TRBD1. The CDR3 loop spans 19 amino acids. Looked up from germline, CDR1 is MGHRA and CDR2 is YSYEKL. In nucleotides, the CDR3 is TGTGCCAGCAGCCCGGGACAGGGGGAGCGGGTGACGTTCACAGATACGCAGTATTTT. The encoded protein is CASSPGQGERVTFTDTQYF.

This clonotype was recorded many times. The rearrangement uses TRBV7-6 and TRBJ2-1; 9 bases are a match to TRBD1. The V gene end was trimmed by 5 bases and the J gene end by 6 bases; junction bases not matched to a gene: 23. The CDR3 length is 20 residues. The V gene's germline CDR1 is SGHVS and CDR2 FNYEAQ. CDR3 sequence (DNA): TGTGCCAGCAGCCCAGACCGGGACAGGGTTAGACTAGTGGCTGGCAATGAGCAGTTCTTC. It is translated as CASSPDRDRVRLVAGNEQFF.

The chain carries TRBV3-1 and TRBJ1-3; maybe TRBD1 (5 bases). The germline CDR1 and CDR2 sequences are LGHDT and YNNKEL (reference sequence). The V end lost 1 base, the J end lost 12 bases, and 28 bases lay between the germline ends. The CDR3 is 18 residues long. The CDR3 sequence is CASSQVSGGFPGNFVIYF. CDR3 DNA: TGTGCCAGCAGCCAAGTTTCGGGGGGATTTCCCGGGAACTTCGTCATATATTTT. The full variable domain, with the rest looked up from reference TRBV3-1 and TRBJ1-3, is DTAVSQTPKYLVTQMGNDKSIKCEQNLGHDTMYWYKQDSKKFLKIMFSYNNKELIINETVPNRFSPKSPDKAHLNLHINSLELGDSAVYFCASSQVSGGFPGNFVIYFGEGSWLTVV.

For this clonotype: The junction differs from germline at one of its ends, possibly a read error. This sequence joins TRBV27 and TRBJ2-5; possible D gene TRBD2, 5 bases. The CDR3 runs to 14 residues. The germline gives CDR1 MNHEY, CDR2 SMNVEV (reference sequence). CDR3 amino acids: CSSRHYSAEETQYF. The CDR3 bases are TGTTCCAGCAGGCATTATAGCGCGGAAGAGACCCAGTACTTC.

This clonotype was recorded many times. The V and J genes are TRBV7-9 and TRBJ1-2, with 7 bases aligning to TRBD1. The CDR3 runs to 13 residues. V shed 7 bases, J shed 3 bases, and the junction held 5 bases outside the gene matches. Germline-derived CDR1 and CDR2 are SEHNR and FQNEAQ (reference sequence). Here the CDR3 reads CASKTGTDYGYTF. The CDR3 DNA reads TGTGCCAGCAAAACCGGGACAGACTATGGCTACACCTTC.

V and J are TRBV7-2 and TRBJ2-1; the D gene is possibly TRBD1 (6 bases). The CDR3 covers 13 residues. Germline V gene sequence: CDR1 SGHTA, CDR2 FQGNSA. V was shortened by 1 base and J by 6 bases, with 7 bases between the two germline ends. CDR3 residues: CASSLGGLNEQFF. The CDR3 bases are TGTGCCAGCAGCTTAGGGGGGCTCAATGAGCAGTTCTTC.

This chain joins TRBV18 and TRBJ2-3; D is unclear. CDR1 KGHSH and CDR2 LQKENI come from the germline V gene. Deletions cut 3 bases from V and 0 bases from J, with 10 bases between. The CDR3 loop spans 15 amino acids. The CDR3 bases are TGTGCCAGCTCACCCGCCGGCCCTAGCACAGATACGCAGTATTTT. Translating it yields CASSPAGPSTDTQYF.

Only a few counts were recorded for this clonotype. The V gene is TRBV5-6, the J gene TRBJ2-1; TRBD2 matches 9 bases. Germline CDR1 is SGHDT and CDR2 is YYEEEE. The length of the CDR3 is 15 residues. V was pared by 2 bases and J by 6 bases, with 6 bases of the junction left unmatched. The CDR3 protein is CASSFERGVGNEQFF. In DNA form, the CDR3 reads TGTGCCAGCAGCTTCGAGCGGGGGGTAGGCAATGAGCAGTTCTTC.

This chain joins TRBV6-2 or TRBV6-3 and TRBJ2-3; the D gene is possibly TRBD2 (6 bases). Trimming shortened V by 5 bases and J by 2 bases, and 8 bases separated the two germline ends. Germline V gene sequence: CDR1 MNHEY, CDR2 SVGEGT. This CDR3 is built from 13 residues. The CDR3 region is CASSPGDTDTQYF. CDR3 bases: TGTGCCAGCAGTCCGGGGGACACAGATACGCAGTATTTT.

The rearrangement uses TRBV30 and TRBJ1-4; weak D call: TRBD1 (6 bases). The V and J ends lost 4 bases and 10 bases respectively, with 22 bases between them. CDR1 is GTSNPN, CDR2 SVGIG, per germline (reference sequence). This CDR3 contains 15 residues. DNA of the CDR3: TGTGCCTGGACCTCCGGGGGGACATCGGCCTCAAAACTGTTTTTT. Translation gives CAWTSGGTSASKLFF.